Presented here are 21 T cell receptor beta chains from one specimen sequenced in a study of early T cells in non-severe SARS-CoV-2 infection. TCRdb re-analysed the 5' RACE reads in MiXCR, keeping a single row per CDR3 protein. The data contain 62,000 or so distinct CDR3 sequences, 8.8% of them seen just once; the ten biggest clones take up around an eighth. The specimen comprised whole blood, sampled at baseline. All receptors come from an adult who was a healthcare worker with PCR-confirmed SARS-CoV-2 infection or an uninfected control (not recorded which).

V usage is TRBV4-3 and J usage is TRBJ2-5, with D perhaps TRBD1 (5 bases). CDR1 LGHNA and CDR2 YSLEER come from the germline V gene. This CDR3 is 17 amino acids long. The ends were cut back, 0 bases at V and 0 bases at J, with 14 bases in the middle. The CDR3 loop is CASSQDTAGPNQETQYF. Here the CDR3 DNA reads TGCGCCAGCAGCCAAGATACGGCAGGGCCTAACCAAGAGACCCAGTACTTC.

The J gene is TRBJ2-1, the V gene TRBV5-6; 8 positions agree with TRBD1. CDR3 length equals 12 residues. From germline, CDR1 is SGHDT and CDR2 YYEEEE. V lost 3 bases to trimming and J lost 7 bases; unmatched junction nucleotides: 0. In DNA, the CDR3 is TGTGCCAGCAGCTGGACAGGGAATGAGCAGTTCTTC. It yields the protein CASSWTGNEQFF.

This clonotype has more than one count but fewer than ten. The chain is built from TRBV9 and TRBJ2-1; a possible D gene is TRBD2 (6 bases). This CDR3 is 15 amino acids long. In germline, CDR1 is SGDLS, CDR2 YYNGEE. V shed 6 bases and J shed 1 base, with 14 bases lying between them. CDR3: CASTRTGTSYNEQFF. CDR3 coding DNA: TGTGCCAGCACACGAACCGGGACTTCCTACAATGAGCAGTTCTTC.

In this sample, this clonotype turned up a few times. This chain uses TRBV30 with TRBJ1-1; no clear D. Trimming left V 2 bases short and J 8 bases short, with 9 bases between. The CDR3 has 11 amino acids. Per the germline V gene, CDR1 is GTSNPN and CDR2 is SVGIG (reference sequence). CDR3 coding DNA: TGTGCCTGGAGTCCCCGCGACGAAGCTTTCTTT. This encodes CAWSPRDEAFF.

This clonotype has at least ten counts. The V and J genes are TRBV5-6 and TRBJ1-3; D remains ambiguous. Looked up from germline, CDR1 is SGHDT and CDR2 is YYEEEE. Trimming took 1 base from V and 0 from J, leaving 11 bases between them. CDR3 size: 16 residues. CDR3 amino acids: CASSLTGSSSGNTIYF. CDR3 bases: TGTGCCAGCAGCTTGACGGGCTCAAGCTCTGGAAACACCATATATTTT.

The table lists this clonotype with many counts. J is TRBJ2-1 and V is TRBV5-1, with no clear D. V was trimmed by 2 bases and J by 5 bases, leaving 5 bases between them. The CDR3 contains 12 residues. Per germline, CDR1 SGHRS and CDR2 YFSETQ. In DNA form, the CDR3 reads TGCGCCAGCAGCTTAGAGGACAATGAGCAGTTCTTC. It encodes CASSLEDNEQFF.

This clonotype was counted at least ten times. The chain combines TRBV5-1 with TRBJ2-3; 8 bases are a match to TRBD1. This CDR3 region has 15 residues. CDR1 and CDR2 (germline): SGHRS, YFSETQ. V trimming: 7 bases; J trimming: 1 base; junction bases outside the gene matches: 8. The CDR3 loop reads CASGPQGQGTDTQYF. The DNA for the CDR3 is TGCGCCAGCGGTCCCCAGGGACAGGGCACAGATACGCAGTATTTT.

This clonotype was recorded many times. The chain combines TRBV2 with TRBJ1-1; D is uncertain. The CDR3 sequence is 11 residues long. Germline CDR1 SNHLY, CDR2 FYNNEI. Trimming shortened V by 7 bases and J by 6 bases, and 9 bases separated the two germline ends. The CDR3 here is CASMYTAEAFF. The CDR3 DNA is TGTGCCAGCATGTACACCGCTGAAGCTTTCTTT.

This clonotype was observed at least ten times. The chain links TRBV2 to TRBJ2-7; possible D gene TRBD2, 5 bases. The CDR3 sequence is 10 residues long. With 8 bases removed from V and 7 bases from J, the gap between germline ends came to 9 bases. Germline CDR1 SNHLY, CDR2 FYNNEI. CDR3 loop: CASGEGEQYF. Here the CDR3 DNA reads TGTGCCAGCGGCGAGGGAGAGCAGTACTTC.

This clonotype was observed at least ten times. CDR3 bases: TGTGCCACCAGCAGAGATTCGGGGCCCGGGGAGCTGTTTTTT. It yields the protein CATSRDSGPGELFF. The chain uses TRBV15 and TRBJ2-2; D tentatively reads TRBD1 or TRBD2 (5 bases each). CDR3 size: 14 residues. Germline V CDR1 and CDR2: LNHNV, YYDKDF (reference sequence). Between the trimmed V and J ends, which lost 0 bases and 6 bases, there was a span of 8 bases.

This clonotype has just a few counts. The V gene is TRBV7-8, the J gene TRBJ1-5, with D possibly matching TRBD1 (5 bases). CDR3 length equals 14 residues. V lost 1 base and J 7 bases, leaving 11 bases between the germline ends. Germline-derived CDR1 and CDR2 are SGHVS and FQNEAQ. The CDR3 spells CASSLGQGVQPQHF. CDR3 DNA: TGTGCCAGCAGCTTAGGGCAGGGAGTACAGCCCCAGCATTTT.

This clonotype was seen repeatedly, ten times or more. The chain recombines TRBV5-4 with TRBJ2-7; D not resolved. Per the germline V gene, CDR1 is SGHNT and CDR2 is YYREEE (reference sequence). The ends were cut back, 0 bases at V and 5 bases at J, with 12 bases in the middle. The CDR3 is made up of 14 amino acids. CDR3 nucleotide sequence: TGTGCCAGCAGCTTGGTAGGCAGAAGGAACGAGCAGTACTTC. Translation gives CASSLVGRRNEQYF.

This clonotype has just a few counts. One end of the junction fails to match germline, which may point to a read error. The chain combines TRBV5-1 with TRBJ1-6; D gene ambiguous. The CDR3 has 15 residues. CDR1 and CDR2 from the germline V gene are SGHRS and YFSETQ. CDR3 in DNA: TGCGCCAGCAGCCTCCTGGGAACAGATAATTCACCCCTCCATTTT. Its protein is CASSLLGTDNSPLHF.

This clonotype was detected many times. This chain links TRBV18 with TRBJ1-2; 8 bases fit TRBD1. The junction had 9 bases not matched to a gene; V was cut back by 6 bases and J by 6 bases. The CDR3 covers 14 residues. The V gene's germline CDR1 is KGHSH and CDR2 LQKENI. CDR3 protein: CASSRTGIDDGYTF. The CDR3, as DNA: TGTGCCAGCTCCCGGACAGGGATCGATGATGGCTACACCTTC.

The sample holds many counts of this clonotype. The chain is built from TRBV10-3 and TRBJ1-2; D call uncertain. Trimming stripped 3 bases from V and 9 bases from J, with 11 bases between. Germline V gene data show CDR1 as ENHRY and CDR2 as SYGVKD. CDR3 length: 12 residues. CDR3 DNA sequence: TGTGCCATCAGTGATTCCGTCCCCAGCTACACCTTC. Translation gives CAISDSVPSYTF.

There are a few counts of this clonotype. V gene TRBV19 combines with J gene TRBJ1-3; tentative D call: TRBD1 (5 bases). Germline V lookup: CDR1 LNHDA, CDR2 SQIVND (reference sequence). Trimming pared 7 bases from V and 8 bases from J, leaving 21 bases between. The CDR3 spans 15 residues. The CDR3 DNA sequence: TGTGCCAGTAAAGAGGACCCAGGGTCTGCGTACACCATATATTTT. Its translation: CASKEDPGSAYTIYF.

This clonotype was seen more than once but under ten times. The DNA of the CDR3 is TGTGCCAGCAGCCAAGATGGGGCAGGAGTCTACGAGCAGTACTTC. This translates into CASSQDGAGVYEQYF. The chain combines TRBV4-2 with TRBJ2-7; D perhaps matches TRBD1 (5 bases). With 0 bases removed from V and 3 bases from J, the gap between germline ends came to 12 bases. Germline CDR1 and CDR2: LGHNA and YNFKEQ. This CDR3 region has 15 residues.

The chain carries TRBV5-4 and TRBJ2-2; D is possibly TRBD1 (6 bases). The germline CDR1 and CDR2 sequences are SGHNT and YYREEE (reference sequence). The CDR3 is 16 residues long. Trimming removed 4 bases from V and 1 base from J, with 14 bases in between. DNA of the CDR3: TGTGCCAGCAGCGACGCCGGGACAAAGAACACCGGGGAGCTGTTTTTT. Translated, it gives CASSDAGTKNTGELFF.

This CDR3 reads CASSAEWLHMNTEAFF. The CDR3 region has the DNA TGTGCCAGCAGCGCCGAATGGCTCCACATGAACACTGAAGCTTTCTTT. The rearrangement uses TRBV9 and TRBJ1-1; D unclear. With 3 bases removed from V and 0 bases from J, the gap between germline ends came to 15 bases. The germline V gene has CDR1 SGDLS and CDR2 YYNGEE. CDR3 length: 16 residues.

This clonotype was picked up a small number of times. A junction end diverges from the germline sequence, so it may reflect a read error. The J gene is TRBJ2-1, the V gene TRBV27; no reliable D call. The V gene's germline CDR1 is MNHEY and CDR2 SMNVEV (reference sequence). This CDR3 is 13 amino acids long. The CDR3 DNA reads as TGTGCCAGCAGTTTTGAAACCTACGATGAGCAGTTCTTC. Its translation: CASSFETYDEQFF.

This clonotype was recorded a few times. The chain carries TRBV6-5 and TRBJ2-3; tentative D call: TRBD2 (7 bases). This CDR3 contains 12 residues. Trimming took 4 bases from V and 11 from J, leaving 13 bases between them. The germline gives CDR1 MNHEY, CDR2 SVGAGI. The CDR3 DNA is TGTGCCAGCAGTTGGGAGGGGGATCGGCAGTATTTT. It codes for CASSWEGDRQYF.